Sequencing of this T cell receptor (beta chain) was carried out in a study of cytotoxic CD8 clonotypes in ibrutinib-treated CLL. Study in general: Among responders, roughly 25 were partial and 2 complete; after median roughly 68 months, roughly 15 stayed remitted and 12 progressed. Mean yields were roughly 250,000 productive templates and 94,082 productive rearrangements per sample.

Study-wide points: Sustained-remission patients were sampled at different times than progressing patients were. Baseline clonality, above age-matched healthy donor levels, tracked circulating CD8+ T-cell counts.

TCRdb keeps only in-frame clones here, not all; method: immunoSEQ multiplex PCR. The sample holds hundreds of thousands of clones, over 60% seen once. Points on this clone: Its antigen is undetermined.

Sample: PBMCs, taken after 36 months of ibrutinib treatment. This clonotype originated in a human donor with chronic lymphocytic leukemia.

DNA of the CDR3: TGTGCCAGCAGCGTGGTAGCGGGGGGCCCAGAGACCCAGTACTTC. This encodes CASSVVAGGPETQYF. The chain links TRBV9 to TRBJ2-5; TRBD2 matches 10 bases. Germline CDR1 SGDLS, CDR2 YYNGEE. The CDR3 has 15 residues. Trimming removed 2 bases from V and 4 bases from J; junction bases left unmatched: 5.